The clone carrying this T cell receptor (beta chain) was counted once. The target antigen is unknown. This sample is part of a study of CD8+CD57+ T cells in acquired aplastic anemia. Study findings and constraints: The study identified twenty-nine CD8+ CDR3 sequences shared by patients and controls.

Sequencing involved patients with CD8+CD57+ cell expansion previously shown by flow cytometry. The template for TCR beta VDJ and CDR3 sequence profiling was genomic DNA. Via MiXCR, TCRdb re-called the reads, giving one row per CDR3 protein. The profile shows under 200,000 distinct CDR3 sequences, approximately 48% of them singletons. The J segment lost 8 bases and the V segment lost 5 bases, leaving 2 bases of the junction unmatched. Germline V lookup: CDR1 KGHDR, CDR2 SFDVKD. CDR3 length: 14 amino acids. This TCR was recovered from a human donor with aplastic anemia. Sequencing was done on a sample of sorted CD4+, CD8+, or CD8+CD57+ T cells (not recorded which) from PBMCs. This chain joins TRBV24-1 and TRBJ2-1; 13 bases are shared with TRBD2. The CDR3 DNA follows: TGTGCCACCAGTGGCGGACTAGCGGGAGATGAGCAGTTCTTC. Translation gives CATSGGLAGDEQFF.